Listed below are T cell receptor beta chains from one sample, sequenced in a study of cytomegalovirus exposure and HLA in healthy donors. Sequenced by immunoSEQ multiplex PCR; TCRdb stores in-frame clones only, minus some. This table holds roughly 70,000 clones, approximately 96% found once. Source material: PBMCs. The source is a man between 18 and 35 years old in good health and CMV-seronegative. Both conserved end residues are part of each CDR3. Fields, in order: CDR3 DNA, CDR3 protein, J gene, V gene, clone size, D gene. A D gene is named only where the DNA matches it firmly. Clone size is not always given. Where it is, it says once, few, many or a class for expanded clones.

cdr3_nt: TGTGCCAGCAGCCTTTCCAGGGCCCGGAATACTGAAGCTTTCTTT
cdr3_aa: CASSLSRARNTEAFF
j_call: TRBJ1-1
v_call: TRBV13
clone_size: NA
d_call: NA

cdr3_nt: TGTGCCAGCAGTGGGAACACAGCGGCCGAGCAGTACTTC
cdr3_aa: CASSGNTAAEQYF
j_call: TRBJ2-7
v_call: TRBV2
clone_size: NA
d_call: NA

cdr3_nt: TGTGCCAGCACCCCGGACAGGAGCTCTGGAAACACCATATATTTT
cdr3_aa: CASTPDRSSGNTIYF
j_call: TRBJ1-3
v_call: TRBV6-5
clone_size: NA
d_call: TRBD1

cdr3_nt: TGTGCCAGCAGTTTAAACGGTGAGCCCCAGCATTTT
cdr3_aa: CASSLNGEPQHF
j_call: TRBJ1-5
v_call: TRBV28
clone_size: NA
d_call: NA

cdr3_nt: TGTGCCAGCAGTTCCTATACCCTCGGGACAGGGAGCGTGTATGGCAAAAACATTCAGTACTTC
cdr3_aa: CASSSYTLGTGSVYGKNIQYF
j_call: TRBJ2-4
v_call: TRBV28
clone_size: once
d_call: TRBD1

cdr3_nt: TGTGCCAGCAGTGAAGTCCCAGGTCTTAATAGCAATCAGCCCCAGCATTTT
cdr3_aa: CASSEVPGLNSNQPQHF
j_call: TRBJ1-5
v_call: TRBV6-1
clone_size: NA
d_call: NA

cdr3_nt: TGTGCCAGCAGTTCTCAGGGGGCTGGGAACACTGAAGCTTTCTTT
cdr3_aa: CASSSQGAGNTEAFF
j_call: TRBJ1-1
v_call: TRBV6-5
clone_size: NA
d_call: TRBD1

cdr3_nt: TGTGCCAGCAGCGTAGGGGGGGGATCCTCTGGAAACACCATATATTTT
cdr3_aa: CASSVGGGSSGNTIYF
j_call: TRBJ1-3
v_call: TRBV11-2
clone_size: NA
d_call: NA

cdr3_nt: TGTGCCAGCTCATCAACAGGGGTTACGGATACGCAGTATTTT
cdr3_aa: CASSSTGVTDTQYF
j_call: TRBJ2-3
v_call: TRBV18
clone_size: NA
d_call: TRBD1

cdr3_nt: TGTGCCAGCAGCTTGGGAGGGTATGACACTGAAGCTTTCTTT
cdr3_aa: CASSLGGYDTEAFF
j_call: TRBJ1-1
v_call: TRBV5-5
clone_size: NA
d_call: NA

cdr3_nt: TGTGCCAGCAGCCCATCTGGGGGGAGGGAGACCCAGTACTTC
cdr3_aa: CASSPSGGRETQYF
j_call: TRBJ2-5
v_call: TRBV7-9
clone_size: NA
d_call: NA

cdr3_nt: TGTGCCAGTAGGCGGGGGGCCGGGGAGCTGTTTTTT
cdr3_aa: CASRRGAGELFF
j_call: TRBJ2-2
v_call: TRBV19
clone_size: NA
d_call: TRBD2

cdr3_nt: TGTGCCAGCAGCCTCGTCTCCTACTATGGCTACACCTTC
cdr3_aa: CASSLVSYYGYTF
j_call: TRBJ1-2
v_call: TRBV28
clone_size: NA
d_call: NA

cdr3_nt: TGTGCCAGCAGAGGACAGCTCAATGAAAAACTGTTTTTT
cdr3_aa: CASRGQLNEKLFF
j_call: TRBJ1-4
v_call: TRBV6-1
clone_size: NA
d_call: NA